Each of the 2 T cell receptor beta chains below was sequenced from the same sample in a study of blood T cell repertoires in COVID-19. Sequencing was performed with immunoSEQ multiplex PCR; in TCRdb, only in-frame clones are kept and a portion is missing. The sample lists tens of thousands of clones; roughly 76% were seen once. The sequenced sample was peripheral blood. These receptors were taken from an elderly man with COVID-19, enrolled during active disease.

This clone is a singleton in its sample. CDR3 in amino acids: CASSFKTPGLAGPSYNEQFF. The CDR3 DNA reads TGTGCCAGCAGCTTCAAAACCCCGGGACTAGCGGGCCCCTCCTACAATGAGCAGTTCTTC. The chain combines TRBV7-3 with TRBJ2-1, with 12 bases matching TRBD2. The length of the CDR3 is 20 residues. V gave up 3 bases and J gave up 0 bases; unmatched junction bases: 12. Germline V gene data show CDR1 as SGHTA and CDR2 as FQGTGA.

The gene calls are TRBV15 and TRBJ2-2; D perhaps matches TRBD2 (5 bases). CDR1 and CDR2 (germline): LNHNV, YYDKDF (reference sequence). This CDR3 is 14 amino acids long. V was clipped by 2 bases and J by 8 bases, with 12 bases between them. This CDR3 is CATSRTKGVGELFF. CDR3 DNA sequence: TGTGCCACCAGCAGAACCAAGGGAGTTGGGGAGCTGTTTTTT.